The entry below gives a single T cell receptor (beta chain) sequence along with its context. The antigen is undetermined. Produced via immunoSEQ multiplex PCR; TCRdb's table is partial and in-frame only. This table has about 58,000 clones, more than 60% appearing once. Culture lasted 10 days before CD4+ T cell isolation. The data originate from a study of vaccination effects on CD4 cells after COVID-19. General study points: From healthy vaccinees, only 1 of 255 vaccine-induced clones also reacted to common cold coronaviruses.

The ends were cut back, 1 base at V and 1 base at J, with 5 bases in the middle. Germline assignment: CDR1 LNHDA and CDR2 SQIVND (reference sequence). This CDR3 has 15 residues. The sequencing used CD4+ T cells from PBMCs cultured without peptide, collected before COVID-19 vaccination. The chain joins TRBV19 to TRBJ2-6, with D possibly TRBD2 on 5 matching bases. This clonotype was obtained from a human donor who received a COVID-19 vaccine. This CDR3 is CASSIGGSGANVLTF. For the CDR3, the DNA is TGTGCCAGTAGTATAGGAGGGTCTGGGGCCAACGTCCTGACTTTC.